A single sample gave rise to the 24 T cell receptor beta chains below, sequenced in a study of shared clonotypes between healthy human individuals. The naive CD8 subset, CD45RO-negative cells positively selected for CCR7, excluded terminally differentiated effector memory CD45RA+ cells. Sequenced by immunoSEQ multiplex PCR; TCRdb stores in-frame clones only, minus some. The data contain about 2 million clones, around 96% of them singletons. Sequencing was performed on naive CD8+ T cells sorted from blood. The receptor set was obtained from a man between 18 and 35 years old in good health.

The V and J genes are TRBV13 and TRBJ2-2, with a weak D call TRBD2 (5 bases). This CDR3 has 14 residues. Per the germline V gene, CDR1 is PRHDT and CDR2 is FYEKMQ (reference sequence). Between the trimmed V and J ends, which lost 5 bases and 2 bases, there was a span of 9 bases. CDR3 DNA sequence: TGTGCCAGCAGCGGGAGTCTAAACACCGGGGAGCTGTTTTTT. Protein sequence: CASSGSLNTGELFF.

The rearrangement joins TRBV7-2 to TRBJ2-4; D uncertain. The CDR3 consists of 14 residues. The V end was cut by 0 bases, the J end by 9 bases, with 12 bases between. The germline V gene encodes CDR1 SGHTA and CDR2 FQGNSA. The CDR3 coding sequence is TGTGCCAGCAGCTTAGCTGAGCGCTGGGGCATTCAGTACTTC. Encoded protein: CASSLAERWGIQYF.

The rearrangement uses TRBV5-5 and TRBJ1-1; D possibly corresponds to TRBD1 (5 bases). The CDR3 spans 18 residues. The germline V gene has CDR1 SGHKS and CDR2 YYEKEE (reference sequence). The V end lost 0 bases, the J end lost 0 bases, and 18 bases lay between the germline ends. CDR3 residues: CASSLGVKTWGLNTEAFF. CDR3 DNA: TGTGCCAGCAGCTTGGGAGTTAAAACTTGGGGCCTGAACACTGAAGCTTTCTTT.

In its sample, this clone was seen once. V and J are TRBV10-2 and TRBJ2-1; D might be TRBD2 (6 bases). Germline lookup yields CDR1 WSHSY and CDR2 SAAADI. CDR3 length equals 14 residues. V dropped 8 bases and J dropped 6 bases, with 17 bases sitting between them. The CDR3 nucleotides are TGCGCCAGCCGGTTAGCGGCTCCCGGCAATGAGCAGTTCTTC. Protein sequence: CASRLAAPGNEQFF.

In DNA, the CDR3 is TGCAGCGTTGGTCTGGGGGGGACCTACGAGCAGTACTTC. Translated, it gives CSVGLGGTYEQYF. The gene calls are TRBV29-1 and TRBJ2-7; 7 nucleotides align to TRBD2. The CDR3 is 13 amino acids. Germline values: CDR1 SQVTM, CDR2 ANQGSEA. The J segment lost 2 bases and the V segment lost 4 bases, leaving 5 bases of the junction unmatched.

The chain uses TRBV7-3 and TRBJ1-3; D is perhaps TRBD1 (6 bases). CDR3 length: 15 residues. In germline, CDR1 is SGHTA, CDR2 FQGTGA. V was clipped by 5 bases and J by 0 bases, with 11 bases between them. This CDR3 reads CASSPTGPSGNTIYF. As DNA, the CDR3 is TGTGCCAGCAGCCCCACAGGGCCCTCTGGAAACACCATATATTTT.

This chain connects TRBV5-8 to TRBJ2-2; D is uncertain. This CDR3 is 14 amino acids long. The germline V gene encodes CDR1 SGHTS and CDR2 YDEGEE. V lost 1 base and J lost 0, with 4 bases in between. The CDR3 region is CASSLITNTGELFF. In DNA form, the CDR3 reads TGTGCCAGCAGCTTGATCACGAACACCGGGGAGCTGTTTTTT.

The rearrangement joins TRBV11-2 to TRBJ1-1, with 8 bases fitting TRBD1. J lost 0 bases, V lost 8 bases, and 2 bases had no gene match. Germline V gives CDR1 SGHAT, CDR2 FQNNGV. The CDR3 contains 13 residues. CDR3 coding DNA: TGTGCCAGCGGACAGGGATTGAACACTGAAGCTTTCTTT. This translates into CASGQGLNTEAFF. The complete variable domain, with remaining parts taken from reference TRBV11-2 and TRBJ1-1, reads EAGVAQSPRYKIIEKRQSVAFWCNPISGHATLYWYQQILGQGPKLLIQFQNNGVVDDSQLPKDRFSAERLKGVDSTLKIQPAKLEDSAVYLCASGQGLNTEAFFGQGTRLTVV.

This clone was detected only once. The V and J genes are TRBV27 and TRBJ2-2, with D tentatively TRBD1 or TRBD2 (5 bases each). V was clipped by 2 bases and J by 4 bases, with 14 bases between them. The CDR3 is 16 amino acids. Germline-derived CDR1 and CDR2 are MNHEY and SMNVEV (reference sequence). The CDR3 bases are TGTGCCAGCAGTTTAGGGACCCCGGCGGGCACCGGGGAGCTGTTTTTT. Amino acids: CASSLGTPAGTGELFF.

CDR3 region: CASRPYRDTESYEQYF. As DNA, the CDR3 is TGTGCCAGCAGGCCGTACCGGGACACTGAATCCTACGAGCAGTACTTC. The J gene is TRBJ2-7, the V gene TRBV7-6; D perhaps matches TRBD1 (6 bases). Trimming stripped 6 bases from V and 1 base from J, with 19 bases between. CDR1 SGHVS and CDR2 FNYEAQ come from the germline V gene. The CDR3 spans 16 residues.

The chain joins TRBV4-3 to TRBJ2-5; possible D gene TRBD1, 6 bases. V was shortened by 3 bases and J by 1 base, with 12 bases between the two germline ends. The CDR3 totals 15 residues. The germline CDR1 and CDR2 sequences are LGHNA and YSLEER. As DNA, the CDR3 is TGCGCCAGCAGCCACGGGACATCCGGCCAAGAGACCCAGTACTTC. Its protein product is CASSHGTSGQETQYF.

This clone has only a few counts. The chain uses TRBV19 and TRBJ2-4; unclear D gene. CDR3 size: 12 residues. In germline, CDR1 is LNHDA, CDR2 SQIVND (reference sequence). Trimming removed 9 bases from V and 8 bases from J, with 14 bases in between. CDR3 bases: TGTGCCAGCACGGGTTTTTCGTACATTCAGTACTTC. Its translation is CASTGFSYIQYF.

This chain connects TRBV7-9 to TRBJ2-5, with D unresolved. V lost 1 base, J lost 5 bases, and 8 bases lay in between. The germline gives CDR1 SEHNR, CDR2 FQNEAQ (reference sequence). This CDR3 spans 13 amino acids. Here the CDR3 reads CASSLVRMETQYF. The CDR3 DNA follows: TGTGCCAGCAGCTTAGTCCGGATGGAGACCCAGTACTTC. The full variable domain, completed using reference TRBV7-9 and TRBJ2-5, is DTGVSQNPRHKITKRGQNVTFRCDPISEHNRLYWYRQTLGQGPEFLTYFQNEAQLEKSRLLSDRFSAERPKGSFSTLEIQRTEQGDSAMYLCASSLVRMETQYFGPGTRLLVL.

Concerning this clone itself: Additional DNA sequences in this sample encode the identical CDR3. The chain links TRBV10-1 to TRBJ2-3; D is perhaps TRBD1 or TRBD2 (5 bases each). Germline V gives CDR1 WNHNN, CDR2 SYGVQD (reference sequence). The CDR3 length is 15 residues. Trimming took off 2 bases at V and 0 bases at J, with 9 bases between the two ends. The CDR3 protein is CASSEGGSSTDTQYF. The CDR3 coding sequence is TGCGCCAGCAGTGAGGGGGGATCGAGCACAGATACGCAGTATTTT.

This sequence joins TRBV7-6 and TRBJ1-2; 9 bases agree with TRBD1. Germline loops: CDR1 SGHVS, CDR2 FNYEAQ. V shed 5 bases, J shed 4 bases, and the junction held 5 bases outside the gene matches. The CDR3 totals 14 residues. In nucleotides, the CDR3 is TGTGCCAGCAGCCCCCGGGACAGGGCCTATGGCTACACCTTC. Protein sequence: CASSPRDRAYGYTF. The full variable domain, its missing parts supplied by reference TRBV7-6 and TRBJ1-2, is GAGVSQSPRYKVTKRGQDVALRCDPISGHVSLYWYRQALGQGPEFLTYFNYEAQQDKSGLPNDRFSAERPEGSISTLTIQRTEQRDSAMYRCASSPRDRAYGYTFGSGTRLTVV.

The chain has TRBV7-6 and TRBJ2-7; possible D gene TRBD2, 6 bases. CDR1 is SGHVS and CDR2 is FNYEAQ in the germline V gene. Trimming shortened V by 2 bases and J by 5 bases, and 19 bases separated the two germline ends. There are 16 residues in the CDR3. DNA for the CDR3: TGTGCCAGCAGCTTAAGCCCTCGGCGGGGCCTGGACGAGCAGTACTTC. This translates into CASSLSPRRGLDEQYF. The variable domain in full, completed from reference TRBV7-6 and TRBJ2-7, reads GAGVSQSPRYKVTKRGQDVALRCDPISGHVSLYWYRQALGQGPEFLTYFNYEAQQDKSGLPNDRFSAERPEGSISTLTIQRTEQRDSAMYRCASSLSPRRGLDEQYFGPGTRLTVT.

The V gene is TRBV9, the J gene TRBJ1-1; no clear D gene. Germline CDR1 reads SGDLS; CDR2 reads YYNGEE. The CDR3 is made up of 13 amino acids. Trimming shortened V by 4 bases and J by 4 bases, and 11 bases separated the two germline ends. CDR3: CASSPRMSTEAFF. CDR3 in DNA: TGTGCCAGCAGCCCCCGGATGAGCACTGAAGCTTTCTTT.

The gene calls are TRBV25-1 and TRBJ2-3; no reliable D call. The CDR3 length is 15 residues. V lost 2 bases to trimming and J lost 6 bases, with 15 bases between them. Germline V gene sequence: CDR1 MGHDK, CDR2 SYGVNS. For the CDR3, the DNA is TGTGCCAGCAGTGAAGGTTTGTCCTCGAGGGATACGCAGTATTTT. This translates into CASSEGLSSRDTQYF.

The chain carries TRBV25-1 and TRBJ1-5, with 7 nucleotides matching TRBD1. The CDR3 is 14 amino acids. With V trimmed by 4 bases and J by 7 bases, 7 bases remained unmatched. Germline CDR1 reads MGHDK; CDR2 reads SYGVNS. CDR3 coding DNA: TGTGCCAGCAGTGCCCCAGGGGGTTGGCAGCCCCAGCATTTT. Translation gives CASSAPGGWQPQHF.

The chain is built from TRBV4-3 and TRBJ2-3; D remains ambiguous. This CDR3 comprises 14 residues. V lost 0 bases and J 6 bases, leaving 10 bases between the germline ends. Germline lookup yields CDR1 LGHNA and CDR2 YSLEER. DNA for the CDR3: TGCGCCAGCAGCCAAGAATCCTTGGCGGATACGCAGTATTTT. Translation: CASSQESLADTQYF.

A word on this clone: The same CDR3 also results from other DNA sequences found in this sample. CDR3 nucleotides: TGTGCCAGCAGTTATGGAGGGAATCAAGAGACCCAGTACTTC. Encoded protein: CASSYGGNQETQYF. The gene calls are TRBV6-5 and TRBJ2-5; D may be TRBD2 (6 bases). Germline CDR1 reads MNHEY; CDR2 reads SVGAGI. Trimming removed 3 bases from V and 2 bases from J, with 10 bases in between. This CDR3 has 14 amino acids.

V is TRBV10-1 and J is TRBJ2-5; 10 nucleotides line up with TRBD2. Per the germline V gene, CDR1 is WNHNN and CDR2 is SYGVQD (reference sequence). After removal of 6 bases from V and 5 bases from J, the junction contained 12 bases not matched to a gene. The CDR3 is made up of 16 amino acids. DNA for the CDR3: TGCGCCAGCAGGAGCTCCATACTAGCGGGATTGGAGACCCAGTACTTC. Its protein product is CASRSSILAGLETQYF.

This sequence joins TRBV11-2 and TRBJ1-5; 8 positions match TRBD1. Germline lookup yields CDR1 SGHAT and CDR2 FQNNGV. There are 15 residues in the CDR3. The ends lost 1 base at V and 2 bases at J; junction bases unmatched: 1. CDR3 in DNA: TGTGCCAGCAGCTTAGCAGGGGGCGGCAATCAGCCCCAGCATTTT. Encoded protein: CASSLAGGGNQPQHF.

This chain uses TRBV7-9 with TRBJ1-1; no clear D gene. The germline V and J ends were trimmed by 3 bases and 5 bases, with 13 bases remaining between them. The CDR3 is made up of 14 amino acids. From germline, CDR1 is SEHNR and CDR2 FQNEAQ (reference sequence). As DNA, the CDR3 is TGTGCCAGCAGCTTGTTAAGGGCTGGTACTGAAGCTTTCTTT. Translated, it gives CASSLLRAGTEAFF. Full variable domain (rest looked up from reference TRBV7-9 and TRBJ1-1): DTGVSQNPRHKITKRGQNVTFRCDPISEHNRLYWYRQTLGQGPEFLTYFQNEAQLEKSRLLSDRFSAERPKGSFSTLEIQRTEQGDSAMYLCASSLLRAGTEAFFGQGTRLTVV.